Following are 10 T cell receptor beta chains from one sample sequenced in a study of blood T cell repertoires in COVID-19. TCRdb's table, derived via immunoSEQ multiplex PCR, lists solely in-frame clones and lacks some. The top ten clones hold 0.9% to 1% of a sample with about 250,000 clones, 75% to 90% of them seen once. The specimen sequenced was peripheral blood. The receptors come from a middle-aged woman who had recovered from COVID-19.

The CDR3 nucleotides read TGTGCCAGCAGTTACGGTAGTGGGAGGGGGACCTACGAGCAGTACTTC. It yields the protein CASSYGSGRGTYEQYF. The rearrangement links TRBV6-5 to TRBJ2-7, with D maybe TRBD2 (7 bases). CDR3 length: 16 residues. The germline gives CDR1 MNHEY, CDR2 SVGAGI. The germline V and J ends were trimmed by 2 bases and 2 bases, with 16 bases remaining between them.

Written as DNA, the CDR3 is TGCGCCAGCAGCCAAAAAGAGGTCTCTGGGGCCAACGTCCTGACTTTC. Translated, it gives CASSQKEVSGANVLTF. The V gene is TRBV4-1, the J gene TRBJ2-6; no firm D call. The CDR3 is 16 amino acids. Germline values: CDR1 MGHRA, CDR2 YSYEKL. V was clipped by 2 bases and J by 0 bases, with 8 bases between them.

The rearrangement links TRBV2 to TRBJ2-1, with D possibly TRBD1 on 5 matching bases. The germline V gene encodes CDR1 SNHLY and CDR2 FYNNEI. The CDR3 spans 12 residues. Trimming pared 10 bases from V and 6 bases from J, leaving 13 bases between. The CDR3 sequence: CAMGQGPNEQFF. The CDR3 coding sequence is TGTGCCATGGGTCAGGGTCCCAATGAGCAGTTCTTC.

The chain uses TRBV27 and TRBJ2-7; no clear D gene. CDR3 length equals 13 residues. CDR1 and CDR2 from the germline V gene are MNHEY and SMNVEV (reference sequence). V was clipped by 5 bases and J by 3 bases, with 11 bases between them. The CDR3 coding sequence is TGTGCCAGCAGTCTCGACTGGAACTACGAGCAGTACTTC. It specifies CASSLDWNYEQYF.

The chain combines TRBV2 with TRBJ1-1; D possibly corresponds to TRBD1 (6 bases). The CDR3 runs 13 residues. Germline values: CDR1 SNHLY, CDR2 FYNNEI. V was pared by 5 bases and J by 1 base, with 8 bases between. DNA for the CDR3: TGTGCCAGCAGTCGGGACAAGAACACTGAAGCTTTCTTT. As protein: CASSRDKNTEAFF.

The table lists this clone with a count of one. The chain couples TRBV7-9 to TRBJ1-6; D call uncertain. Germline assignment: CDR1 SEHNR and CDR2 FQNEAQ (reference sequence). With 6 bases removed from V and 9 bases from J, the gap between germline ends came to 15 bases. This CDR3 region has 14 residues. The CDR3 DNA reads as TGTGCCAGCAGTTCAACGGGAGGCAGTTCACCCCTCCACTTT. Translated: CASSSTGGSSPLHF.

The chain joins TRBV29-1 to TRBJ2-2, with a possible D match to TRBD1 (6 bases). Trimming pared 4 bases from V and 4 bases from J, leaving 13 bases between. Germline V gene sequence: CDR1 SQVTM, CDR2 ANQGSEA. CDR3 length: 14 residues. Here the CDR3 reads CSVGQQGRTGELFF. CDR3 in DNA: TGCAGCGTTGGCCAACAGGGACGCACCGGGGAGCTGTTTTTT.

The chain joins TRBV3-1 (or the pseudogene TRBV3-2) to TRBJ2-2; TRBD1 matches at 9 bases. CDR1 and CDR2 (germline): LGHDT, YNNKEL (reference sequence). J lost 0 bases, V lost 4 bases, and 3 bases had no gene match. The CDR3 runs to 16 residues. For the CDR3, the DNA is TGTGCCAGCAGCCCTGGGACAGGGTCGAACACCGGGGAGCTGTTTTTT. Its protein is CASSPGTGSNTGELFF.

The V and J genes are TRBV3-1 (or the pseudogene TRBV3-2) and TRBJ2-7; 8 positions agree with TRBD1. This CDR3 spans 13 amino acids. V dropped 6 bases and J dropped 3; count of bases not matched to a gene: 4. The germline V gene encodes CDR1 LGHDT and CDR2 YNNKEL (reference sequence). This CDR3 is CASSRTGNYEQYF. The CDR3 coding sequence is TGTGCCAGCAGTCGGACAGGGAACTACGAGCAGTACTTC.

This chain joins TRBV30 and TRBJ1-1; TRBD1 agrees at 7 bases. Losses at the gene ends were 6 bases for V and 0 bases for J; bases not matched to a gene: 16. Germline V lookup: CDR1 GTSNPN, CDR2 SVGIG (reference sequence). This CDR3 region has 17 residues. CDR3 sequence reads: CACTLRGTAAVNTEAFF. CDR3 DNA: TGTGCCTGTACCCTACGGGGGACAGCGGCTGTGAACACTGAAGCTTTCTTT.